One TCR beta chain is described in this entry. Its antigen remains unknown. TCRdb's copy holds only in-frame clones and misses some; the assay was immunoSEQ multiplex PCR. The repertoire holds more than 15,000 clones, with about three quarters as singletons. The data originate from a study of OX40 agonist ivuxolimab in advanced cancers. Study-level background: People in dose escalation had one of these cancers: hepatocellular carcinoma, melanoma, renal cell or head and neck cancer. Partial responses were observed in three patients, of whom one had hepatocellular carcinoma and two had cutaneous melanoma. General study results and limits: Dose levels from 0.1 to 3.0 mg/kg saw CD4+ and CD8+ blood T cells expand clonally by week 6.

Trimming took 1 base from V and 4 from J; bases not matched to a gene: 8. Germline loops: CDR1 MNHEY, CDR2 SMNVEV (reference sequence). This CDR3 region has 16 residues. The V gene is TRBV27, the J gene TRBJ2-3; 7 bases line up with TRBD2. Sequencing used CD4+ or CD8+ T cells sorted from blood, obtained in a trial of the OX40 agonist ivuxolimab. This TCR was recovered from an adult with an advanced solid tumor such as melanoma, head and neck, liver or kidney cancer. The CDR3, as DNA: TGTGCCAGCAGTTTATTTCGGGAGGCGGGGGCAGATACGCAGTATTTT. Amino acids: CASSLFREAGADTQYF.